Reported below is one T cell receptor beta chain. Its target is not known. Only in-frame clones appear in the TCRdb table, and some are missing; sequencing was by immunoSEQ multiplex PCR. The sample lists about 60,000 clones; roughly 96% were seen once. The data originate from a study of cytomegalovirus exposure and HLA in healthy donors. Study conclusions and caveats: Researchers counted 164 TCR beta chains as cytomegalovirus-associated. TCR sequences were mostly rare, though some public TCRs occurred in many donors. The classifier reportedly diagnosed cytomegalovirus status with high specificity and sensitivity.

Sequencing input: PBMCs. The receptor was isolated from a man aged 18 to 30 in good health and CMV-seronegative.

The CDR3 coding sequence is TGTGCCAGCAGCGTAGAGGCTTGGGGGCAGCAAGAGACCCAGTACTTC. Translation: CASSVEAWGQQETQYF. The chain combines TRBV9 with TRBJ2-5; a possible D gene is TRBD1 (6 bases). The CDR3 is made up of 16 amino acids. Germline-derived CDR1 and CDR2 are SGDLS and YYNGEE. V dropped 0 bases and J dropped 2 bases, with 14 bases sitting between them.